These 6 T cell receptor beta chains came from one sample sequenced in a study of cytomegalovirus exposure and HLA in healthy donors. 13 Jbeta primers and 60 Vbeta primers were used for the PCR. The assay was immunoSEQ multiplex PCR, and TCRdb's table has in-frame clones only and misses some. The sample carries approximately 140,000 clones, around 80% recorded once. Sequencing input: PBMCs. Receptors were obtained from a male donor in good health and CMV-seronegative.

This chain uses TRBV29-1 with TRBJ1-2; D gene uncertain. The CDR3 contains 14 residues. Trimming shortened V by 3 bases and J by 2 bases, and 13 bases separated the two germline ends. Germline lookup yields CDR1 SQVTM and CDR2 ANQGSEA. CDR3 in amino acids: CSVESSRVNYGYTF. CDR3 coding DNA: TGCAGCGTTGAGTCGTCCCGGGTGAACTATGGCTACACCTTC.

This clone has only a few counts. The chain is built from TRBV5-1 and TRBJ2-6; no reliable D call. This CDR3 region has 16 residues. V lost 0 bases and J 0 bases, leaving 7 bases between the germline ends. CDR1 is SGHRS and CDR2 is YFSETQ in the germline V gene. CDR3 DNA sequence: TGCGCCAGCAGCTTGGCCGAAGCCTCTGGGGCCAACGTCCTGACTTTC. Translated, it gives CASSLAEASGANVLTF. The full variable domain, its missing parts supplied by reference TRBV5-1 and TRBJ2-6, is KAGVTQTPRYLIKTRGQQVTLSCSPISGHRSVSWYQQTPGQGLQFLFEYFSETQRNKGNFPGRFSGRQFSNSRSEMNVSTLELGDSALYLCASSLAEASGANVLTFGAGSRLTVL.

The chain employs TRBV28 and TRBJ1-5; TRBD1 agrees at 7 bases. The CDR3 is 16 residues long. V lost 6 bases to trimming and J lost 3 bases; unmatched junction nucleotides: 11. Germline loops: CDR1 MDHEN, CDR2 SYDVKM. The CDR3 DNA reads TGTGCCAGCAGGGCCCTTGAGGGGGCACCCAATCAGCCCCAGCATTTT. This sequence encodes CASRALEGAPNQPQHF.

The CDR3 nucleotides read TGTGCCAGCAGCCCCAGGGTCTTGTCCAAAAACATTCAGTACTTC. This codes for CASSPRVLSKNIQYF. The chain is built from TRBV7-2 and TRBJ2-4; D perhaps matches TRBD1 (5 bases). CDR1 and CDR2 (germline): SGHTA, FQGNSA. V was cut by 5 bases and J by 2 bases, with 13 bases left in between. The CDR3 extends over 15 amino acids.

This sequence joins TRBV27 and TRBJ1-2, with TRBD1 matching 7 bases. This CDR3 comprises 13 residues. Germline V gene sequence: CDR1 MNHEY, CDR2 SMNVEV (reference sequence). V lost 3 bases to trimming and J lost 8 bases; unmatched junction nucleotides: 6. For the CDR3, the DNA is TGTGCCAGCAGTTTCGGAGGGGGCTTAGGCTACACCTTC. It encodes CASSFGGGLGYTF.

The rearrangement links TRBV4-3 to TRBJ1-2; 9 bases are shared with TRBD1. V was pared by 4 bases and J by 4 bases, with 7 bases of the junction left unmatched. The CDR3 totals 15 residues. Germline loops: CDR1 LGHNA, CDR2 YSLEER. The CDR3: CASSLGTGFSYGYTF. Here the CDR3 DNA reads TGCGCCAGCAGCCTAGGGACAGGGTTCTCCTATGGCTACACCTTC.